This T cell receptor (beta chain) was observed in a study of T-cell reconstitution after alpha-beta-depleted transplantation in children. Study results and limitations: Expanded graft clones numbering several hundred reportedly gave rise to alpha-beta T cells about two months after transplant. High day-60 TCRbeta diversity in some patients came from surviving recipient T cells and thymic progenitors. Most T-cell counts and diversity one year after the transplant came from T cells that were newly produced.

Germline CDR1 reads MNHEY; CDR2 reads SVGAGI. V was cut by 2 bases and J by 2 bases, with 4 bases left in between. CDR3 length: 13 residues. This clonotype was observed at least ten times. Its antigen is undetermined. Molecular barcoding with unique molecular identifiers was used for the TCRbeta library. A single record per CDR3 protein comes from TCRdb applying MiXCR to the PCR reads. This table holds some 550,000 distinct CDR3 sequences, roughly 23% found once. The rearrangement joins TRBV6-5 to TRBJ2-1, with D uncertain. The sequencing here drew on PBMCs, mostly from graft donor cells, taken 360 days after TCRalphabeta/CD19-depleted stem cell transplant. This TCR was sampled from a boy in the first two years of life who had a stem cell transplant for acute myeloid leukemia, so the T cells may come from the graft donor. Here the CDR3 reads CASSYRAYNEQFF. CDR3 DNA: TGTGCCAGCAGTTACAGGGCCTACAATGAGCAGTTCTTC.